This paragraph reports one T cell receptor (beta chain). This sample was included in a study of control samples from healthy donors and cancer patients. The V end lost 5 bases, the J end lost 2 bases, and 9 bases lay between the germline ends. The CDR3 covers 14 residues. Germline V gene sequence: CDR1 MNHEY, CDR2 SMNVEV (reference sequence). The repertoire was sequenced with immunoSEQ multiplex PCR; TCRdb's copy has only in-frame clones and lacks some. The sample lists 150,000 to 200,000 clones, about nine tenths occurring once. Material for sequencing was blood. The rearrangement joins TRBV27 to TRBJ2-2; D remains ambiguous. This sequence was found in a woman between 40 and 55 years old in good health. This chain's CDR3 is CASSRGPNTGELFF. The CDR3 region has the DNA TGTGCCAGCAGTCGAGGACCAAACACCGGGGAGCTGTTTTTT.